Each of the 10 T cell receptor beta chains below was sequenced from the same sample in a study of blood T cell repertoires in COVID-19. The protocol was immunoSEQ multiplex PCR, while the TCRdb copy is restricted to in-frame clones and leaves out a portion. The table shows 200,000 to 250,000 clones, with around 86% occurring only once. Sequencing was done on a sample of peripheral blood. The source of these receptors is a man older than 75 with acute or convalescent COVID-19.

The chain has TRBV6-6 and TRBJ1-5; 8 nucleotides agree with TRBD1. Germline CDR1 is MNHNY and CDR2 is SVGAGI (reference sequence). The CDR3 totals 15 residues. The J segment lost 7 bases and the V segment lost 6 bases, leaving 11 bases of the junction unmatched. As DNA, the CDR3 is TGTGCCAGCAGAGGACAGGGACTTGTACGGCAGCCCCAGCATTTT. It yields the protein CASRGQGLVRQPQHF.

The CDR3 protein is CASRASGINNEQFF. In DNA, the CDR3 is TGTGCCAGCAGAGCTAGCGGGATAAACAATGAGCAGTTCTTC. This chain joins TRBV2 and TRBJ2-1; 9 bases are a match to TRBD2. Trimming took 6 bases from V and 5 from J; bases not matched to a gene: 5. CDR3 length: 14 residues. Looked up from germline, CDR1 is SNHLY and CDR2 is FYNNEI.

The rearrangement joins TRBV10-3 to TRBJ2-2, with D tentatively TRBD1 (6 bases). From germline, CDR1 is ENHRY and CDR2 SYGVKD. Trimming stripped 6 bases from V and 4 bases from J, with 9 bases between. CDR3 size: 13 residues. CDR3: CAIRGHFTGELFF. The CDR3, as DNA: TGTGCCATCAGGGGACATTTCACCGGGGAGCTGTTTTTT.

The chain recombines TRBV5-1 with TRBJ1-5, with unresolved D. Germline V lookup: CDR1 SGHRS, CDR2 YFSETQ. This CDR3 contains 15 residues. The V gene lost 0 bases and the J gene lost 2 bases, with 9 bases spanning the gap. The CDR3 nucleotides read TGCGCCAGCAGCTTGGAGTCGGGAGGCAATCAGCCCCAGCATTTT. This sequence encodes CASSLESGGNQPQHF.

The genes are TRBV28 and TRBJ1-1; D ambiguous. The germline V and J ends were trimmed by 6 bases and 6 bases, with 17 bases remaining between them. Germline CDR1 MDHEN, CDR2 SYDVKM. This CDR3 spans 14 amino acids. The CDR3 DNA reads as TGTGCCAGCAGGGGTGCGGGTCGGGTCGCTGAAGCTTTCTTT. Its translation: CASRGAGRVAEAFF.

This clone was found a few times. V usage is TRBV16 and J usage is TRBJ1-5, with 8 bases fitting TRBD1. CDR1 is KGHSY, CDR2 FQNENV, per germline. The CDR3 contains 14 residues. V shed 5 bases, J shed 2 bases, and the junction held 2 bases outside the gene matches. This CDR3 reads CASSTTGGNQPQHF. The CDR3 DNA reads TGTGCCAGCAGCACGACAGGGGGCAATCAGCCCCAGCATTTT.

The V gene is TRBV7-3, the J gene TRBJ2-7; D gene ambiguous. V was clipped by 1 base and J by 5 bases, with 12 bases between them. The CDR3 consists of 14 residues. The germline CDR1 and CDR2 sequences are SGHTA and FQGTGA. The CDR3 spells CASSLIGRSHEQYV. The CDR3, as DNA: TGTGCCAGCAGCTTAATTGGCAGGTCCCACGAGCAGTACGTC.

The J gene is TRBJ1-5, the V gene TRBV5-1, with TRBD1 matching 10 bases. The V and J ends lost 4 bases and 2 bases, in that order; junction bases with no gene match: 6. CDR3 length: 16 residues. Germline loops: CDR1 SGHRS, CDR2 YFSETQ. DNA for the CDR3: TGCGCCAGCAGCATAGGGACAGGGGAGGGCAATCAGCCCCAGCATTTT. It is translated as CASSIGTGEGNQPQHF.

The rearrangement joins TRBV2 to TRBJ1-2; 8 nucleotides agree with TRBD1. There are 13 residues in the CDR3. J was trimmed by 6 bases and V by 6 bases; bases with no gene match: 6. CDR1 and CDR2 (germline): SNHLY, FYNNEI. The CDR3 loop is CASRSDRENGYTF. Written as DNA, the CDR3 is TGTGCCAGCAGATCGGACAGGGAAAATGGCTACACCTTC.

The chain uses TRBV14 and TRBJ1-6; D unclear. The CDR3 has 14 amino acids. V lost 1 base, J lost 10 bases, and 11 bases lay in between. CDR1 and CDR2 from the germline V gene are SGHDN and FVKESK. This CDR3 reads CASSQVSLRSPLHF. Written as DNA, the CDR3 is TGTGCCAGCAGCCAAGTCAGTCTTCGCTCACCCCTCCACTTT.